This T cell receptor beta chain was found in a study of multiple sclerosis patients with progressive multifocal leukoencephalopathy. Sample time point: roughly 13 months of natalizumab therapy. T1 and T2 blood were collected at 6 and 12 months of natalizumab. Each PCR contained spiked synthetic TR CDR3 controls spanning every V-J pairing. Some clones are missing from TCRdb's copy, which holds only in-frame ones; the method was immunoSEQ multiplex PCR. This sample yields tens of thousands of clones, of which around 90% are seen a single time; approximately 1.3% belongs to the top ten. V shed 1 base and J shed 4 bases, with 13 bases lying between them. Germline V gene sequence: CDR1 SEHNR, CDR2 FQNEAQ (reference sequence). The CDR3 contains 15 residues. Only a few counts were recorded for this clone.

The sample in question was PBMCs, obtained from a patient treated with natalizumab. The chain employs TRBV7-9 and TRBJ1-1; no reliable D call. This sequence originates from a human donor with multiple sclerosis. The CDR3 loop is CASSLGVWEGTEAFF. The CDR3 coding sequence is TGTGCCAGCAGCTTAGGAGTTTGGGAGGGCACTGAAGCTTTCTTT.